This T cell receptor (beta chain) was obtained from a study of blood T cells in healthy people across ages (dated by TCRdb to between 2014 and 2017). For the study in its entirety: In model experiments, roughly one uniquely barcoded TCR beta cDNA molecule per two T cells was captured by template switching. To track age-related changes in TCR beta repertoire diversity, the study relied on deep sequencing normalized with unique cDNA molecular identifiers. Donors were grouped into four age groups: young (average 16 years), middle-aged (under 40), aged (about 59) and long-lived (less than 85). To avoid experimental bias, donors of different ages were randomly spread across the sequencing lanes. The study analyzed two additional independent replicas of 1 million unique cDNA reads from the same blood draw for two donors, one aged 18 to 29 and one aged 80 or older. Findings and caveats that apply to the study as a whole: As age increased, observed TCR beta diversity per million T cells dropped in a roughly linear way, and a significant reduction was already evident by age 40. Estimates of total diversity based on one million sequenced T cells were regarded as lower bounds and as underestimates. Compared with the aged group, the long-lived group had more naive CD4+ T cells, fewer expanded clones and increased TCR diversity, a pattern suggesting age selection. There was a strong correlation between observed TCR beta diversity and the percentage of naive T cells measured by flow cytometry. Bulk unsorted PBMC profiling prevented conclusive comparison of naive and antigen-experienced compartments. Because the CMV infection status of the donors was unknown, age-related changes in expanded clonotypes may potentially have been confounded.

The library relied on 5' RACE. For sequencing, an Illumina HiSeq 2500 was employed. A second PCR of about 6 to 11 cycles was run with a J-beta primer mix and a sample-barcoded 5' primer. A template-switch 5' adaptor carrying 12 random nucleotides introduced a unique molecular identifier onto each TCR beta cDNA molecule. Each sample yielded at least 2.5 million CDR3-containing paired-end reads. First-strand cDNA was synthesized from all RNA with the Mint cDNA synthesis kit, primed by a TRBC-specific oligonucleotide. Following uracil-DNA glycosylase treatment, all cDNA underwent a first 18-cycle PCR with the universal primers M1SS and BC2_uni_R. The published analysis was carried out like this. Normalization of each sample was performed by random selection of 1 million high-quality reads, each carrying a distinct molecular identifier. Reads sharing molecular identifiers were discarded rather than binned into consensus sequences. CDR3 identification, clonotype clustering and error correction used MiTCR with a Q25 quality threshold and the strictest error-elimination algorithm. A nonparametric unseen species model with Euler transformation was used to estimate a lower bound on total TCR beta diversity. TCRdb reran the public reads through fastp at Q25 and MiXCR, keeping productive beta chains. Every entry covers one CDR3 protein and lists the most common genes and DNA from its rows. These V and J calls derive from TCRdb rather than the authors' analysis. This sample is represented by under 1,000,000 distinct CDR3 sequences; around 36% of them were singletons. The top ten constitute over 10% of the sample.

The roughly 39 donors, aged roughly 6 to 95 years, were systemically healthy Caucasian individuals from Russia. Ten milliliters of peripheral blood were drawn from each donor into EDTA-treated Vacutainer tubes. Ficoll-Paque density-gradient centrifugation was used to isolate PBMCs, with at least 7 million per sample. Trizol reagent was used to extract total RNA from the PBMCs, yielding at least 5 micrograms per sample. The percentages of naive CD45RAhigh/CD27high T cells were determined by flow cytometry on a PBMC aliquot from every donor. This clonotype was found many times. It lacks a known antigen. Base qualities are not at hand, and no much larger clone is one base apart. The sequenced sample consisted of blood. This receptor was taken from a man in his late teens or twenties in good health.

The CDR3 protein: CASIKSIAGPSYEQYF. The DNA sequence follows: TGTGCCAGCATCAAAAGTATAGCGGGCCCCTCCTACGAGCAGTACTTC. Rearrangement joined TRBV12-3 or TRBV12-4 to TRBJ2-7, with 7 bases aligning to TRBD2. The CDR3 holds 16 amino acids from the cysteine to the phenylalanine. The entry retains the CDR3 DNA only, 48 bases that are in frame from base 1. The germline V and J ends show losses of 7 bases and 0 bases respectively, and no gene match explains 12 bases of the junction.